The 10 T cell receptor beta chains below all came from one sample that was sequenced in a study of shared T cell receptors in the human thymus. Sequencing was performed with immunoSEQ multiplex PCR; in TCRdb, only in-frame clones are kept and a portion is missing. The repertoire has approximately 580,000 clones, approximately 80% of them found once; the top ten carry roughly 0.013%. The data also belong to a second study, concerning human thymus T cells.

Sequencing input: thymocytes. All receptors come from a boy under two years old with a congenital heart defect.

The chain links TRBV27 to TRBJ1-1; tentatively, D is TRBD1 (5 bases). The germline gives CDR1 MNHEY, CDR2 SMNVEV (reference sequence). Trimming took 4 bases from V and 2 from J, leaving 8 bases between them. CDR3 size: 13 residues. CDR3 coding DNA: TGTGCCAGCAGTTCCAGGGCTAACACTGAAGCTTTCTTT. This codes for CASSSRANTEAFF.

For the CDR3, the DNA is TGCGCCAGCAGCCAAGGGGGGGGGCTCGCTTTCTTT. Amino acids: CASSQGGGLAFF. The chain has TRBV4-1 and TRBJ1-1, with D maybe TRBD1 (6 bases). V lost 1 base, J lost 11 bases, and 11 bases lay in between. Germline CDR1 MGHRA, CDR2 YSYEKL. The CDR3 loop spans 12 amino acids.

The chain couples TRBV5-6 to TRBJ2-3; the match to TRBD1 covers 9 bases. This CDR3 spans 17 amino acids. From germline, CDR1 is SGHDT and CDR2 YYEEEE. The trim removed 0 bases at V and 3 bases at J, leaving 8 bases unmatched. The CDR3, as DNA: TGTGCCAGCAGCTTGGGAAACAGGGGGCGATGGACAGATACGCAGTATTTT. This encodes CASSLGNRGRWTDTQYF.

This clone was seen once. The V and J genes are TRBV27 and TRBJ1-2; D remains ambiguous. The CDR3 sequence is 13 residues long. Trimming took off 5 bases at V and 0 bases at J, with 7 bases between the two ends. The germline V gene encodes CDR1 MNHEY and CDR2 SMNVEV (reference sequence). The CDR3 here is CASSPSANYGYTF. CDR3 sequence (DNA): TGTGCCAGCAGTCCCTCAGCTAACTATGGCTACACCTTC.

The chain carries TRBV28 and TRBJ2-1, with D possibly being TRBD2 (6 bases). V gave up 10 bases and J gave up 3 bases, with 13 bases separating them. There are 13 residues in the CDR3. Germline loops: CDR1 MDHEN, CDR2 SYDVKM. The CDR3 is CATGVAVYNEQFF. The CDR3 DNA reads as TGTGCCACCGGGGTAGCGGTCTACAATGAGCAGTTCTTC.

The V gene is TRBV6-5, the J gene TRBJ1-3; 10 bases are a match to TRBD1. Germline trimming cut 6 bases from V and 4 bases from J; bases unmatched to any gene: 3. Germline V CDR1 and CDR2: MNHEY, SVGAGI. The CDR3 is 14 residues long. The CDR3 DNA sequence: TGTGCCAGCAGGTCGGACAGGGGGGGAAACACCATATATTTT. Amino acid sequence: CASRSDRGGNTIYF.

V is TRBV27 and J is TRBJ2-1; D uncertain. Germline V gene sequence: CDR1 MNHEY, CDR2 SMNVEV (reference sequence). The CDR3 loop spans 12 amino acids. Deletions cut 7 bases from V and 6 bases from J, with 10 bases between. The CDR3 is CASTKTCNEQFF. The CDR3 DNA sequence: TGTGCCAGCACCAAGACTTGCAATGAGCAGTTCTTC.

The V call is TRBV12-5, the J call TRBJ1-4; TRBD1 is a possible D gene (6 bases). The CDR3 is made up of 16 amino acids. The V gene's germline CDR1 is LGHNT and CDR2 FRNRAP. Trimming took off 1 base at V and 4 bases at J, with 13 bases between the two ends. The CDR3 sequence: CASGLGDMEFNEKLFF. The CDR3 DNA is TGTGCTAGTGGTTTGGGGGACATGGAGTTTAATGAAAAACTGTTTTTT.

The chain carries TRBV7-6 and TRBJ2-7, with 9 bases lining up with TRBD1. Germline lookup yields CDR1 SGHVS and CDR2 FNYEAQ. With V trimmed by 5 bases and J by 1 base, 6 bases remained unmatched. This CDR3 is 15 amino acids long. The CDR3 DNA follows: TGTGCCAGCAGCCTTCGGGACAGGGCGTCCTACGAGCAGTACTTC. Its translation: CASSLRDRASYEQYF. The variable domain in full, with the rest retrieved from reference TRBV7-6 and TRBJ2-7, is GAGVSQSPRYKVTKRGQDVALRCDPISGHVSLYWYRQALGQGPEFLTYFNYEAQQDKSGLPNDRFSAERPEGSISTLTIQRTEQRDSAMYRCASSLRDRASYEQYFGPGTRLTVT.

DNA of the CDR3: TGTGCCACCAGCGGCACAGGGGCGGGGAATGAAAAACTGTTTTTT. The encoded protein is CATSGTGAGNEKLFF. The chain uses TRBV15 and TRBJ1-4; 7 nucleotides match TRBD1. The CDR3 is 15 residues long. Trimming at V came to 5 bases and at J to 5 bases, leaving 8 bases not matched to a gene. Per germline, CDR1 LNHNV and CDR2 YYDKDF (reference sequence).